This TCR beta chain was recorded in a study of human T cells and chemical hapten exposure. Individual cDNA molecules (in the library) carried attached unique molecular identifiers. From the RACE reads, TCRdb called clonotypes with MiXCR, one entry per CDR3 protein. Of approximately 350,000 distinct CDR3 sequences in the sample, roughly 6.9% were seen once. V lost 0 bases, J lost 4 bases, and 15 bases lay in between. CDR3 length: 16 residues. Per germline, CDR1 SGHRS and CDR2 YFSETQ. Time point meaning: patch test 1, 2 weeks after DPC sensitization. Sample treatment: therapeutic diphenylcyclopropenone sensitization with weekly scalp DPC. Notes on this clonotype: This may be a read error: a much more frequent sequence differs by one nucleotide.

The specimen comprised whole blood, sampled in connection with sensitization to the hapten diphenylcyclopropenone (DPC). This rearrangement joins TRBV5-1 to TRBJ2-3; D may be TRBD2 (5 bases). This receptor was obtained from a young woman with alopecia areata. Some clones in this sample may be carry-over from other donors' samples. DNA for the CDR3: TGCGCCAGCAGCTTGGGCGAAGCTAGCAGCGCAGATACGCAGTATTTT. Translating gives CASSLGEASSADTQYF.